This TCR beta chain was sequenced during a study of blood T cell repertoires in COVID-19. CDR3 size: 13 residues. The germline CDR1 and CDR2 sequences are SEHNR and FQNEAQ (reference sequence). J was trimmed by 8 bases and V by 10 bases; bases with no gene match: 6. This clone came up once. Produced via immunoSEQ multiplex PCR; TCRdb's table is partial and in-frame only. Among about 62,000 clones listed, 86% were seen once. This TCR derives from a woman older than 75 with acute or convalescent COVID-19. The genes are TRBV7-9 and TRBJ2-1; 12 nucleotides agree with TRBD2. The specimen sequenced was peripheral blood. CDR3 DNA sequence: TGTGCCATCGGACTAGCGGGACCGGATGAGCAGTTCTTC. It yields the protein CAIGLAGPDEQFF.